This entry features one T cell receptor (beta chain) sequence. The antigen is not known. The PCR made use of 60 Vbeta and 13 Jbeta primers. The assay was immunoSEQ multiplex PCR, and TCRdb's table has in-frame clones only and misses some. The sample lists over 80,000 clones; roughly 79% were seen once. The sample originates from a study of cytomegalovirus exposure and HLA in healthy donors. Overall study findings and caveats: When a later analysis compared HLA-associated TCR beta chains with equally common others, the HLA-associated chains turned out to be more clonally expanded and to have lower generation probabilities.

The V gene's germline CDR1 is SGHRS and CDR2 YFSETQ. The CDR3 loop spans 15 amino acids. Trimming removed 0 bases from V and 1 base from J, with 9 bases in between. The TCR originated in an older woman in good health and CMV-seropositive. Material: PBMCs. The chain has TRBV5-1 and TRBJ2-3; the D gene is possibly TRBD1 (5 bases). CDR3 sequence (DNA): TGCGCCAGCAGCTTGGAGACAGTCGGCACAGATACGCAGTATTTT. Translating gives CASSLETVGTDTQYF.